Following are 31 T cell receptor beta chains from one sample sequenced in a study of cytomegalovirus exposure and HLA in healthy donors. The PCR had 60 Vbeta and 13 Jbeta primers. Profiling relied on immunoSEQ multiplex PCR, and the TCRdb table lists in-frame clones only, not all of them. The data hold under 150,000 clones, with around 80% observed a single time. Material for sequencing was PBMCs. These receptors all come from a man aged 30 to 45 in good health and CMV-seronegative.

The chain employs TRBV9 and TRBJ2-3; D uncertain. The CDR3 runs 15 residues. CDR1 and CDR2 from the germline V gene are SGDLS and YYNGEE. V gave up 3 bases and J gave up 2 bases, with 13 bases separating them. The CDR3 spells CASSALSNPTDTQYF. Written as DNA, the CDR3 is TGTGCCAGCAGCGCTCTAAGCAATCCCACAGATACGCAGTATTTT.

The chain links TRBV7-6 to TRBJ1-3; no firm D call. CDR3 length: 13 residues. Trimming took off 8 bases at V and 4 bases at J, with 12 bases between the two ends. Germline V gene sequence: CDR1 SGHVS, CDR2 FNYEAQ. The CDR3 DNA sequence: TGTGCCAGCGGCCACGTCAGGGGAAACACCATATATTTT. This gives the protein CASGHVRGNTIYF.

The V and J genes are TRBV7-2 and TRBJ2-5, with 10 bases that match TRBD1. The CDR3 consists of 15 residues. The germline V gene has CDR1 SGHTA and CDR2 FQGNSA. Losses at the gene ends were 5 bases for V and 5 bases for J; bases not matched to a gene: 8. CDR3 loop: CASSRGTGDLETQYF. In DNA, the CDR3 is TGTGCCAGCAGCCGAGGGACAGGGGACTTGGAGACCCAGTACTTC. Full variable domain (missing parts from reference TRBV7-2 and TRBJ2-5): GAGVSQSPSNKVTEKGKDVELRCDPISGHTALYWYRQSLGQGLEFLIYFQGNSAPDKSGLPSDRFSAERTGGSVSTLTIQRTQQEDSAVYLCASSRGTGDLETQYFGPGTRLLVL.

The chain uses TRBV5-4 and TRBJ2-2; tentatively, D is TRBD2 (7 bases). Trimming took off 3 bases at V and 5 bases at J, with 17 bases between the two ends. CDR3 length: 16 amino acids. Germline V lookup: CDR1 SGHNT, CDR2 YYREEE (reference sequence). CDR3 bases: TGTGCCAGCAGCTCCCCCGCGGGGGCAAGAACCGGGGAGCTGTTTTTT. Its translation: CASSSPAGARTGELFF.

As DNA, the CDR3 is TGTGCCAGCAGCTTGCGCGGGGCTAACACAGATACGCAGTATTTT. It specifies CASSLRGANTDTQYF. The chain recombines TRBV5-4 with TRBJ2-3; possibly TRBD2 for D (6 bases). The CDR3 has 15 residues. Trimming removed 1 base from V and 2 bases from J, with 11 bases in between. In germline, CDR1 is SGHNT, CDR2 YYREEE (reference sequence).

The chain couples TRBV5-1 to TRBJ2-1, with 7 bases matching TRBD2. The CDR3 is 12 residues long. Germline V gene data show CDR1 as SGHRS and CDR2 as YFSETQ. The V and J ends lost 6 bases and 5 bases, in that order; junction bases with no gene match: 2. The CDR3 is CASNGRHNEQFF. The CDR3 DNA follows: TGCGCCAGCAACGGGAGGCACAATGAGCAGTTCTTC.

The chain combines TRBV4-1 with TRBJ2-1, with D unresolved. The V end lost 0 bases, the J end lost 5 bases, and 11 bases lay between the germline ends. The CDR3 runs to 15 residues. CDR1 MGHRA and CDR2 YSYEKL come from the germline V gene. CDR3 DNA: TGCGCCAGCAGCCAAGAATGGCAGGTCAACAATGAGCAGTTCTTC. Its translation: CASSQEWQVNNEQFF.

This clone has a single count. The chain employs TRBV5-1 and TRBJ2-3; TRBD2 matches 7 bases. V shed 4 bases, J shed 4 bases, and the junction held 6 bases outside the gene matches. The CDR3 length is 14 residues. CDR1 is SGHRS, CDR2 YFSETQ, per germline. CDR3 coding DNA: TGCGCCAGCAGCCTAGGACGGGGGGCAGATACGCAGTATTTT. Amino acid sequence: CASSLGRGADTQYF.

This chain links TRBV7-2 with TRBJ2-5; weak D call: TRBD2 (5 bases). The CDR3 extends over 13 amino acids. Looked up from germline, CDR1 is SGHTA and CDR2 is FQGNSA. V lost 5 bases and J lost 4, with 11 bases in between. In DNA form, the CDR3 reads TGTGCCAGCAGCCAACTAGGGCGAGAGACCCAGTACTTC. Protein sequence: CASSQLGRETQYF.

The chain links TRBV27 to TRBJ1-4; 7 bases are shared with TRBD1. This CDR3 spans 19 amino acids. In germline, CDR1 is MNHEY, CDR2 SMNVEV (reference sequence). The J segment lost 4 bases and the V segment lost 1 base, leaving 15 bases of the junction unmatched. CDR3 nucleotides: TGTGCCAGCAGTTTATATTTCGATGGTTCCGGGACAGATAATGAAAAACTGTTTTTT. Translating gives CASSLYFDGSGTDNEKLFF.

This chain uses TRBV27 with TRBJ2-2, with a weak D call TRBD2 (5 bases). The CDR3 extends over 15 amino acids. CDR1 is MNHEY and CDR2 is SMNVEV in the germline V gene (reference sequence). V lost 6 bases to trimming and J lost 6 bases, with 17 bases between them. CDR3 sequence reads: CASRQNGLGPGELFF. Here the CDR3 DNA reads TGTGCCAGCAGACAAAACGGACTCGGGCCCGGGGAGCTGTTTTTT.

The V gene is TRBV5-1, the J gene TRBJ2-5; TRBD2 might be the D (5 bases). The CDR3 length is 15 residues. Trimming took off 4 bases at V and 7 bases at J, with 20 bases between the two ends. The germline V gene encodes CDR1 SGHRS and CDR2 YFSETQ. CDR3 DNA: TGCGCCAGCAGCCCGAACTCCGGGCCCCGGGGGACCCAGTACTTC. Residues: CASSPNSGPRGTQYF.

Written as DNA, the CDR3 is TGTGCCAGCAGCGCCCGGACAGGGGGCTTCGGGGAGCTGTTTTTT. As protein: CASSARTGGFGELFF. V gene TRBV7-6 combines with J gene TRBJ2-2; 11 bases agree with TRBD1. This CDR3 region has 15 residues. The germline gives CDR1 SGHVS, CDR2 FNYEAQ. V gave up 5 bases and J gave up 7 bases; unmatched junction bases: 6.

V and J are TRBV7-6 and TRBJ1-5, with 7 bases fitting TRBD1. J lost 5 bases, V lost 6 bases, and 7 bases had no gene match. CDR3 length equals 14 residues. Germline V gene sequence: CDR1 SGHVS, CDR2 FNYEAQ. The CDR3 is CASSRGGIDQPQHF. As DNA, the CDR3 is TGTGCCAGCAGTCGAGGGGGCATTGATCAGCCCCAGCATTTT.

This chain uses TRBV6-5 with TRBJ1-1; D is possibly TRBD1 (6 bases). The CDR3 is 16 residues long. With 0 bases removed from V and 1 base from J, the gap between germline ends came to 12 bases. Germline CDR1 MNHEY, CDR2 SVGAGI. In nucleotides, the CDR3 is TGTGCCAGCAGTTACTCAAAAACGACAGGGAACACTGAAGCTTTCTTT. This codes for CASSYSKTTGNTEAFF.

This chain uses TRBV28 with TRBJ1-2; D remains ambiguous. CDR1 is MDHEN and CDR2 is SYDVKM in the germline V gene. CDR3 length equals 12 residues. With 8 bases removed from V and 5 bases from J, the gap between germline ends came to 12 bases. CDR3 DNA sequence: TGTGCCAGCCGTACCTCGGGGTATGGCTACACCTTC. Its protein product is CASRTSGYGYTF.

This clone came up a few times. V usage is TRBV5-6 and J usage is TRBJ1-1, with D possibly being TRBD1 (5 bases). This CDR3 is 15 amino acids long. V dropped 4 bases and J dropped 1 base, with 14 bases sitting between them. Per the germline V gene, CDR1 is SGHDT and CDR2 is YYEEEE. The CDR3 sequence is CASSRVGDWNTEAFF. CDR3 bases: TGTGCCAGCAGCAGGGTGGGGGACTGGAACACTGAAGCTTTCTTT. Filled out from reference TRBV5-6 and TRBJ1-1, the complete variable domain reads DAGVTQSPTHLIKTRGQQVTLRCSPKSGHDTVSWYQQALGQGPQFIFQYYEEEERQRGNFPDRFSGHQFPNYSSELNVNALLLGDSALYLCASSRVGDWNTEAFFGQGTRLTVV.

The chain links TRBV5-1 to TRBJ2-5; D is possibly TRBD1 (5 bases). V dropped 7 bases and J dropped 3 bases, with 22 bases sitting between them. CDR3 length: 16 amino acids. Germline assignment: CDR1 SGHRS and CDR2 YFSETQ. The CDR3 loop reads CASGHKPGAVEETQYF. The DNA of the CDR3 is TGCGCCAGCGGACACAAACCTGGGGCAGTGGAAGAGACCCAGTACTTC. Combining the CDR3 with reference TRBV5-1 and TRBJ2-5 gives the whole variable domain KAGVTQTPRYLIKTRGQQVTLSCSPISGHRSVSWYQQTPGQGLQFLFEYFSETQRNKGNFPGRFSGRQFSNSRSEMNVSTLELGDSALYLCASGHKPGAVEETQYFGPGTRLLVL.

The chain carries TRBV5-1 and TRBJ2-3; 16 bases agree with TRBD2. Germline V gives CDR1 SGHRS, CDR2 YFSETQ. J lost 4 bases, V lost 3 bases, and 5 bases had no gene match. This CDR3 has 17 amino acids. The DNA of the CDR3 is TGCGCCAGCAGCTCGGGACTAGCGGGGGGGCCCCCAGATACGCAGTATTTT. Its protein is CASSSGLAGGPPDTQYF.

J is TRBJ2-2 and V is TRBV5-1, with TRBD2 matching over 8 bases. Germline lookup yields CDR1 SGHRS and CDR2 YFSETQ. The trim removed 2 bases at V and 6 bases at J, leaving 0 bases unmatched. This CDR3 is 13 amino acids long. The CDR3 here is CASSFSGAGELFF. CDR3 sequence (DNA): TGCGCCAGCAGCTTTAGCGGGGCCGGGGAGCTGTTTTTT.

This chain links TRBV19 with TRBJ1-5; 8 bases are a match to TRBD1. The CDR3 totals 15 residues. The germline V gene encodes CDR1 LNHDA and CDR2 SQIVND (reference sequence). Trimming removed 7 bases from V and 6 bases from J; junction bases left unmatched: 11. The CDR3: CASKRRQGSVQPQHF. The CDR3 DNA reads as TGTGCCAGTAAAAGGAGACAGGGGTCGGTTCAGCCCCAGCATTTT.

The chain carries TRBV10-3 and TRBJ1-1, with TRBD1 identical over 7 bases. The CDR3 runs 15 residues. The V gene end was trimmed by 6 bases and the J gene end by 0 bases; junction bases not matched to a gene: 7. Per germline, CDR1 ENHRY and CDR2 SYGVKD. CDR3 sequence reads: CAISAPDRMNTEAFF. As DNA, the CDR3 is TGTGCCATCAGCGCCCCGGACAGGATGAACACTGAAGCTTTCTTT.

The rearrangement joins TRBV29-1 to TRBJ1-2; D uncertain. CDR3 length: 14 amino acids. Germline V gene sequence: CDR1 SQVTM, CDR2 ANQGSEA. V lost 1 base, J lost 2 bases, and 11 bases lay in between. CDR3 loop: CSVEAQRSNYGYTF. As DNA, the CDR3 is TGCAGCGTTGAAGCTCAACGGTCGAACTATGGCTACACCTTC.

The rearrangement links TRBV5-1 to TRBJ2-7, with 7 bases lining up with TRBD2. The junction had 10 bases not matched to a gene; V was cut back by 0 bases and J by 1 base. Germline-derived CDR1 and CDR2 are SGHRS and YFSETQ. The CDR3 sequence is 17 residues long. CDR3 in DNA: TGCGCCAGCAGCTTGGCGAGGATAGCGGGTTCATCCTACGAGCAGTACTTC. Its translation is CASSLARIAGSSYEQYF.

This chain uses TRBV2 with TRBJ1-1; TRBD1 is a possible D gene (6 bases). V was pared by 6 bases and J by 1 base, with 12 bases between. Germline lookup yields CDR1 SNHLY and CDR2 FYNNEI. The CDR3 has 14 amino acids. In DNA form, the CDR3 reads TGTGCCAGCAGCCGACAGGCGACGAACACTGAAGCTTTCTTT. It encodes CASSRQATNTEAFF.

The chain is built from TRBV19 and TRBJ2-7; 7 bases are shared with TRBD1. Germline loops: CDR1 LNHDA, CDR2 SQIVND (reference sequence). The CDR3 covers 15 residues. V dropped 1 base and J dropped 1; count of bases not matched to a gene: 4. The CDR3: CASSIGGDRSYEQYF. The CDR3 DNA is TGTGCCAGTAGTATAGGTGGGGACAGATCCTACGAGCAGTACTTC.

The V and J genes are TRBV6-6 and TRBJ2-7; D not certain. Trimming removed 6 bases from V and 7 bases from J, with 16 bases in between. Germline CDR1 is MNHNY and CDR2 is SVGAGI (reference sequence). The CDR3 loop spans 13 amino acids. The CDR3 spells CASRPQVVQEQYF. In DNA, the CDR3 is TGTGCCAGCAGACCTCAGGTGGTACAAGAGCAGTACTTC.

The genes are TRBV4-2 and TRBJ2-7, with D possibly TRBD1 on 5 matching bases. The V and J ends lost 0 bases and 3 bases respectively, with 9 bases between them. The length of the CDR3 is 14 residues. Germline V lookup: CDR1 LGHNA, CDR2 YNFKEQ. CDR3 protein: CASSQDRTIYEQYF. CDR3 nucleotides: TGTGCCAGCAGCCAAGATCGGACAATCTACGAGCAGTACTTC.

The sample holds many counts of this clone. The J gene is TRBJ1-1, the V gene TRBV5-5; TRBD1 agrees at 8 bases. The ends lost 0 bases at V and 5 bases at J; junction bases unmatched: 9. This CDR3 is built from 16 residues. Per the germline V gene, CDR1 is SGHKS and CDR2 is YYEKEE (reference sequence). CDR3 bases: TGTGCCAGCAGCTTGGTAACAGGGGGGATGGGAACTGAAGCTTTCTTT. Translating it yields CASSLVTGGMGTEAFF.

This clone has only one observation. V is TRBV27 and J is TRBJ1-1; weak D call: TRBD1 (5 bases). V was clipped by 2 bases and J by 3 bases, with 10 bases between them. The CDR3 spans 14 residues. Germline V CDR1 and CDR2: MNHEY, SMNVEV (reference sequence). The CDR3 here is CASSLQGAYTEAFF. The CDR3 region has the DNA TGTGCCAGCAGTTTACAGGGTGCGTACACTGAAGCTTTCTTT.

The chain links TRBV18 to TRBJ1-2; 9 bases fit TRBD1. Germline CDR1 reads KGHSH; CDR2 reads LQKENI. This CDR3 contains 15 residues. J gave up 6 bases and V 1 base, and 6 bases lay outside the gene matches. For the CDR3, the DNA is TGTGCCAGCTCACCACGGGACAGGGCACAGGATGGCTACACCTTC. Translation gives CASSPRDRAQDGYTF. The full variable domain, in which reference TRBV18 and TRBJ1-2 provide the parts outside the CDR3, is NAGVMQNPRHLVRRRGQEARLRCSPMKGHSHVYWYRQLPEEGLKFMVYLQKENIIDESGMPKERFSAEFPKEGPSILRIQQVVRGDSAAYFCASSPRDRAQDGYTFGSGTRLTVV.